Presented here are 8 T cell receptor beta chains from one specimen sequenced in a study of cytomegalovirus exposure and HLA in healthy donors (dated by TCRdb to the late 2010s). To prepare the library, the immunoSEQ multiplex PCR assay was applied. For the multiplex PCR, a mixture combining 60 forward primers for TCR Vbeta segments and 13 reverse primers for TCR Jbeta segments was used. TCRdb stores this immuneACCESS table with in-frame sequences only. Part of the clones is absent; in the studies checked, under half of the shortfall reflects unresolved V genes, and no reason is known for the rest. Across this sample there are around 160,000 clones, with 80% to 85% seen only once. Around 2% of the sample belongs to the ten largest clones. The sample taken for sequencing was PBMCs. These receptors were obtained from a human donor in good health.

This clone was seen more than once but under ten times. The V call is TRBV2, the J call TRBJ2-2; TRBD2 aligns across 7 bases. Losses at the gene ends were 11 bases for V and 6 bases for J; bases not matched to a gene: 9. Germline V CDR1 and CDR2: SNHLY, FYNNEI. This CDR3 contains 13 residues. CDR3 amino acids: CAGTILAPGELFF. The CDR3 nucleotides read TGTGCCGGCACCATACTAGCGCCCGGGGAGCTGTTTTTT.

This clone has more than one count but fewer than ten. V gene TRBV2 combines with J gene TRBJ1-1; D is undetermined. V was shortened by 1 base and J by 4 bases, with 13 bases between the two germline ends. Germline V lookup: CDR1 SNHLY, CDR2 FYNNEI. There are 15 residues in the CDR3. The CDR3 DNA reads as TGTGCCAGCAGTGAAGTCGGGGATCCGGGCACTGAAGCTTTCTTT. Its protein product is CASSEVGDPGTEAFF.

The chain uses TRBV5-5 and TRBJ1-5, with TRBD1 identical over 8 bases. V gave up 6 bases and J gave up 5 bases; unmatched junction bases: 7. The V gene's germline CDR1 is SGHKS and CDR2 YYEKEE (reference sequence). This CDR3 region has 14 residues. CDR3 DNA: TGTGCCAGCACCCCAGACAGGGGATATCAGCCCCAGCATTTT. Protein sequence: CASTPDRGYQPQHF.

The DNA of the CDR3 is TGTGCCAGCAGTGAAGCAGGAGCCCTTCCTACTTCTTACGAGCAGTACTTC. It encodes CASSEAGALPTSYEQYF. The chain employs TRBV6-1 and TRBJ2-7; D is unresolved. The CDR3 totals 17 residues. The V gene lost 0 bases and the J gene lost 4 bases, with 19 bases spanning the gap. Germline V gives CDR1 MNHNS, CDR2 SASEGT.

The chain is built from TRBV5-1 and TRBJ2-5; 14 positions match TRBD2. Trimming took 2 bases from V and 5 from J; bases not matched to a gene: 17. CDR1 is SGHRS and CDR2 is YFSETQ in the germline V gene. The CDR3 extends over 20 amino acids. The CDR3 is CASSFLLGLAGASVGETQYF. The CDR3 region has the DNA TGCGCCAGCAGCTTTCTCCTGGGACTAGCGGGGGCCTCGGTTGGGGAGACCCAGTACTTC.

The rearrangement uses TRBV6-5 and TRBJ2-2; D ambiguous. V was clipped by 7 bases and J by 7 bases, with 10 bases between them. Germline assignment: CDR1 MNHEY and CDR2 SVGAGI. The CDR3 contains 12 residues. The CDR3 bases are TGTGCCAGCACTAGGCTCAACGGGGAGCTGTTTTTT. Residues: CASTRLNGELFF.

The chain recombines TRBV5-1 with TRBJ1-1; D may be TRBD1 (6 bases). The ends were cut back, 1 base at V and 4 bases at J, with 14 bases in the middle. The CDR3 totals 15 residues. Germline loops: CDR1 SGHRS, CDR2 YFSETQ. The CDR3 DNA sequence: TGCGCCAGCAGCTTGTCACAGGGTATGATCACTGAAGCTTTCTTT. Its protein is CASSLSQGMITEAFF.

The CDR3 DNA reads TGTGCCAGCAGTCCAGGGTGGGGGCTATTGGATGGCTACACCTTC. Its protein is CASSPGWGLLDGYTF. V gene TRBV27 combines with J gene TRBJ1-2; D is perhaps TRBD1 (6 bases). Germline CDR1 is MNHEY and CDR2 is SMNVEV (reference sequence). V lost 5 bases, J lost 6 bases, and 19 bases lay in between. CDR3 length: 15 amino acids.